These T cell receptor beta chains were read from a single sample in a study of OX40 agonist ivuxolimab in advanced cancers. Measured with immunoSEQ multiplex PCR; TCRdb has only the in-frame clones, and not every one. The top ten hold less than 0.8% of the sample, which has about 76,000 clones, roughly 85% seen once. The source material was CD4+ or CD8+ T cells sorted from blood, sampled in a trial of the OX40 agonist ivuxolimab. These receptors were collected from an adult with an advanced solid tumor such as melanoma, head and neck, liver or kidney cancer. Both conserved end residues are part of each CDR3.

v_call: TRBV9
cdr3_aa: CASSDASVTDTQYF

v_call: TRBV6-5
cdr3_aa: CASRDTTRNSPLHF

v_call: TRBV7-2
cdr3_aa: CASTPGLKNTGELFF

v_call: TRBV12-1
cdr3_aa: CASSFVGRRGGGNEQFF

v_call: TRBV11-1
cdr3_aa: CASSSDGVYGYTF

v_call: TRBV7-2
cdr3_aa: CASSRWTEDTQYF

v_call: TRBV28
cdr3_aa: CASSYGARGRNGYTF

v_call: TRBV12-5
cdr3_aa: CASGSGQGYNSPLHF

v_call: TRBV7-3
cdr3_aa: CASSSIAGGLPGELFF

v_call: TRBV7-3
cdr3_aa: CASSRLGSWNTGELFF

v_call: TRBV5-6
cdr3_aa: CASSLAGTGIREKLFF